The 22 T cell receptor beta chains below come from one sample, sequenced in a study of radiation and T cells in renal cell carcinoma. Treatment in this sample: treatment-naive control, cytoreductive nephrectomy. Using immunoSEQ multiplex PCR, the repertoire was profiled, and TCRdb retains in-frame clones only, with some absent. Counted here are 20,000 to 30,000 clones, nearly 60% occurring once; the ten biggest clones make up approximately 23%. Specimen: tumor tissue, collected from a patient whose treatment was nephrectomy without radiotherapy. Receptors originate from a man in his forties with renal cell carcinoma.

In nucleotides, the CDR3 is TGTGCCAGTAGTAAGGGAGGTGGGCCCTCAAGGCCCAATGAGCAGTTCTTC. It encodes CASSKGGGPSRPNEQFF. The rearrangement links TRBV19 to TRBJ2-1, with a weak D call TRBD2 (6 bases). Trimming left V 4 bases short and J 6 bases short, with 22 bases between. CDR3 length: 17 amino acids. Per germline, CDR1 LNHDA and CDR2 SQIVND (reference sequence).

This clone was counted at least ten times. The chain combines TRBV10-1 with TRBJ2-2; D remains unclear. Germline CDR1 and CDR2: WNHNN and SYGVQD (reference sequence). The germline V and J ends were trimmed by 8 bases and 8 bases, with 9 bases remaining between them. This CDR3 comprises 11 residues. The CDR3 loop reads CASASQGELFF. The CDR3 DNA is TGCGCCAGCGCTTCCCAAGGGGAGCTGTTTTTT.

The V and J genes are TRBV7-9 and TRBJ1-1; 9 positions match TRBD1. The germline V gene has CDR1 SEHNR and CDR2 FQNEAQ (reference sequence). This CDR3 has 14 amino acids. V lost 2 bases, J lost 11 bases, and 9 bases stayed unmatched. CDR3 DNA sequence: TGTGCCAGCAGCTTAACAGGGGGCGCCGGCGATGCTTTCTTT. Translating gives CASSLTGGAGDAFF.

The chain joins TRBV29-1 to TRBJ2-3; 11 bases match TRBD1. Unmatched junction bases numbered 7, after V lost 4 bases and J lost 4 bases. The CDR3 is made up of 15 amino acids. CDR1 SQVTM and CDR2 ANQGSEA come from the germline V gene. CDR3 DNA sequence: TGCAGCGTTGGTGGGACAGGGGGACGGTCAGATACGCAGTATTTT. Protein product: CSVGGTGGRSDTQYF.

DNA of the CDR3: TGTGCCAGCAGCTTAGGTGCAACTAATGAAAAACTGTTTTTT. This codes for CASSLGATNEKLFF. The J gene is TRBJ1-4, the V gene TRBV7-9, with no clear D. Trimming removed 1 base at V and 0 bases at J, with 3 bases between. Germline V gene data show CDR1 as SEHNR and CDR2 as FQNEAQ (reference sequence). The CDR3 extends over 14 amino acids.

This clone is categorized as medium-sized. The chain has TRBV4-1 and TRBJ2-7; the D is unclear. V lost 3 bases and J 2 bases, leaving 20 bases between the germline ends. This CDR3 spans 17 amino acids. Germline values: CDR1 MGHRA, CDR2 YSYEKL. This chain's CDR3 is CASSQVLFLTSTYEQYF. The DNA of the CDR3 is TGCGCCAGCAGCCAGGTCCTCTTCCTAACTTCGACCTACGAGCAGTACTTC.

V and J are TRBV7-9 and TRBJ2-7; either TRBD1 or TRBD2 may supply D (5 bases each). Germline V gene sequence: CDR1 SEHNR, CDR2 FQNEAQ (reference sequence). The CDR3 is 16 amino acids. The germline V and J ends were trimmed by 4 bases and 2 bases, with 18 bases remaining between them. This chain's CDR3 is CASSSSGDGSTYEQYF. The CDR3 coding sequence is TGTGCCAGCAGCTCCAGTGGGGACGGGTCCACCTACGAGCAGTACTTC.

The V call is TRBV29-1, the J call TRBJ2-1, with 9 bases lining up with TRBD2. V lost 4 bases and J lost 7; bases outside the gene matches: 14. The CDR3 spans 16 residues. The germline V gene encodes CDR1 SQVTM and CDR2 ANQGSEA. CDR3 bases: TGCAGCGTTGCGGGAAAAGCGGGGGGTGAGCGAAATGAGCAGTTCTTC. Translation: CSVAGKAGGERNEQFF.

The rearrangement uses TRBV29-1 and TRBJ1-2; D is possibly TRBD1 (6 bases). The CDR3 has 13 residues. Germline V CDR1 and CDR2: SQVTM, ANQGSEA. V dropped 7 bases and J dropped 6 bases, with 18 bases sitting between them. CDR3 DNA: TGCAGCGCCCGTTCGGACAGTAGGAATGGCTACACCTTC. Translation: CSARSDSRNGYTF.

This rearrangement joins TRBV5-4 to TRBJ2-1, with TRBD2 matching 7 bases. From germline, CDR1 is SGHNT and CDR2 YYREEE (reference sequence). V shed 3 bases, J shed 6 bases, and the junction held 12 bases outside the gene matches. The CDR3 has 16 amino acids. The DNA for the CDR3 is TGTGCCAGCAGCTCCGGGGGGTACAACCACCTCAATGAGCAGTTCTTC. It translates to CASSSGGYNHLNEQFF.

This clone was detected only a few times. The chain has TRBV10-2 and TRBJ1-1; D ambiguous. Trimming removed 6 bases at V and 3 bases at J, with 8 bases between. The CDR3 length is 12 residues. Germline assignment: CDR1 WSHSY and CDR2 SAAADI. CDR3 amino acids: CASRQADTEAFF. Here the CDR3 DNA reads TGCGCCAGCAGGCAGGCGGACACTGAAGCTTTCTTT.

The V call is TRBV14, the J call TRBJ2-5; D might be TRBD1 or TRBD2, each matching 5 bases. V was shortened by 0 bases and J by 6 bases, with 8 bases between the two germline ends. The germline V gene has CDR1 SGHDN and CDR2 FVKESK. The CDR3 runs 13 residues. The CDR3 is CASSQDEGQTQYF. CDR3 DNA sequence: TGTGCCAGCAGCCAAGATGAGGGACAGACCCAGTACTTC.

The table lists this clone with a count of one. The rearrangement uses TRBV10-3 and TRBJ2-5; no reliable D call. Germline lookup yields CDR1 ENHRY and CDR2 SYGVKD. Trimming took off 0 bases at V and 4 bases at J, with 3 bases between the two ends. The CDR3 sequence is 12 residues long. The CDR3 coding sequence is TGTGCCATCAGTGAGTCGAGAGAGACCCAGTACTTC. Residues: CAISESRETQYF.

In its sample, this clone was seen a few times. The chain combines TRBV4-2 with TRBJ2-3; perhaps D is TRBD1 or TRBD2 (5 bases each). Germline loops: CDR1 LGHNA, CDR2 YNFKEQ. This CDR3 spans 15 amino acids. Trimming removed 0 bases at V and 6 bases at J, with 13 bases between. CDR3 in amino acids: CASSQEGVPGDTQYF. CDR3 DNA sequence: TGTGCCAGCAGCCAAGAGGGGGTTCCGGGGGATACGCAGTATTTT.

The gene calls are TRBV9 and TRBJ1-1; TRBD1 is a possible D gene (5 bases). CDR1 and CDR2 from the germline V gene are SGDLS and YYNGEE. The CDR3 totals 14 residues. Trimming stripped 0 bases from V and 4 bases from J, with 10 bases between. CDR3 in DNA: TGTGCCAGCAGCGTAGTCGAAGGGACCACTGAAGCTTTCTTT. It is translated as CASSVVEGTTEAFF.

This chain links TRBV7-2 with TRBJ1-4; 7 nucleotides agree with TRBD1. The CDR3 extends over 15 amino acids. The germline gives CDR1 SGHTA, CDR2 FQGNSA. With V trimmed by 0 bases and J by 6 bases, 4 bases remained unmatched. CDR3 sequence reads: CASSLAGTAHEKLFF. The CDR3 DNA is TGTGCCAGCAGCTTAGCCGGGACAGCCCATGAAAAACTGTTTTTT.

The CDR3 protein is CASSFLGGTDYGYTF. The CDR3 DNA is TGTGCCAGCAGCTTCCTAGGGGGGACAGACTATGGCTACACCTTC. This chain links TRBV7-2 with TRBJ1-2, with 7 bases lining up with TRBD1. The V segment lost 3 bases and the J segment 3 bases; nucleotides outside the gene matches: 7. The CDR3 is 15 residues long. Germline CDR1 SGHTA, CDR2 FQGNSA.

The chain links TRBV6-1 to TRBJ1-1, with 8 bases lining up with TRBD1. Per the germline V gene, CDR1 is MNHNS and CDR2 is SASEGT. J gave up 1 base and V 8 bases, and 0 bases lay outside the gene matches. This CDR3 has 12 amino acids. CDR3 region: CASGQGNTEAFF. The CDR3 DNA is TGTGCCAGCGGACAGGGGAACACTGAAGCTTTCTTT.

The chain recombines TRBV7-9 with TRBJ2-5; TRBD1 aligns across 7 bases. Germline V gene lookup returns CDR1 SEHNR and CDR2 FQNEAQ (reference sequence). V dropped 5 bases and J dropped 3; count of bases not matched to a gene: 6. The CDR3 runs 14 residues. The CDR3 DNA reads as TGTGCCAGCAGCGGGGGACAGTCAAAAGAGACCCAGTACTTC. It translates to CASSGGQSKETQYF.

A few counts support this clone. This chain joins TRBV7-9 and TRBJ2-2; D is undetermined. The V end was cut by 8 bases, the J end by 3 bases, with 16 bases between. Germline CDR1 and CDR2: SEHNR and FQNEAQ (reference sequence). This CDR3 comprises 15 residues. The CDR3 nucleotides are TGTGCCAGCCGTCGGTCGGCGGCAGACACCGGGGAGCTGTTTTTT. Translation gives CASRRSAADTGELFF.

CDR3 in amino acids: CASSGETSGRSSNEQFF. The CDR3 region has the DNA TGTGCCAGCAGCGGAGAGACTAGCGGGAGGTCATCCAATGAGCAGTTCTTC. V gene TRBV25-1 combines with J gene TRBJ2-1, with 13 bases identical to TRBD2. This CDR3 has 17 amino acids. Germline CDR1 reads MGHDK; CDR2 reads SYGVNS. J gave up 6 bases and V 6 bases, and 11 bases lay outside the gene matches. The full variable domain, rest sourced from reference TRBV25-1 and TRBJ2-1, is EADIYQTPRYLVIGTGKKITLECSQTMGHDKMYWYQQDPGMELHLIHYSYGVNSTEKGDLSSESTVSRIRTEHFPLTLESARPSHTSQYLCASSGETSGRSSNEQFFGPGTRLTVL.

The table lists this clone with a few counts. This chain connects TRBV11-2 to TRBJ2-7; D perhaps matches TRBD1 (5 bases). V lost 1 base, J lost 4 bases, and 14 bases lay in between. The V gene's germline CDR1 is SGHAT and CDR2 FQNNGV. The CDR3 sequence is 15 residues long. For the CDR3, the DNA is TGTGCCAGCAGCTTAGTGGGGCAGATGACTTACGAGCAGTACTTC. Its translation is CASSLVGQMTYEQYF.